This passage covers 32 T cell receptor beta chains from one sample sequenced in a study of molecular identifiers for immune sequencing clone quantification. Via MiXCR, TCRdb re-called the PCR reads, giving one row per CDR3 protein. This table has 600,000 to 650,000 distinct CDR3 sequences, about 20% appearing once. Sequences were obtained from naive CD8+ T cells from blood, with Jurkat cell RNA spiked in. The subset was: FACS-sorted CD8+CD4-CCR7+CD45RA+ naive T cells. The receptors come from a human donor in good health. Some libraries in this study had Jurkat cell RNA spiked in.

In the case of this clonotype: Germline is not matched at one junction end, which may reflect a read error. This chain uses TRBV3-1 with TRBJ2-7; no reliable D call. CDR3 length: 13 amino acids. Germline loops: CDR1 LGHDT, CDR2 YNNKEL (reference sequence). The DNA for the CDR3 is TGTTCCAGCAGCCCCCGGATGACCTACGGGCAGTACTTC. It codes for CSSSPRMTYGQYF.

This clonotype was recorded at least ten times. The chain has TRBV5-1 and TRBJ2-1; D tentatively fits TRBD1 or TRBD2 (5 bases each). V lost 7 bases, J lost 0 bases, and 11 bases lay in between. CDR3 size: 14 residues. The germline V gene encodes CDR1 SGHRS and CDR2 YFSETQ. The chain's CDR3 is CASRGQNSYNEQFF. Here the CDR3 DNA reads TGCGCCAGCCGGGGCCAAAACTCCTACAATGAGCAGTTCTTC. The full variable domain, rest sourced from reference TRBV5-1 and TRBJ2-1, is KAGVTQTPRYLIKTRGQQVTLSCSPISGHRSVSWYQQTPGQGLQFLFEYFSETQRNKGNFPGRFSGRQFSNSRSEMNVSTLELGDSALYLCASRGQNSYNEQFFGPGTRLTVL.

The CDR3 spells CASSSALAGNEQFF. In nucleotides, the CDR3 is TGTGCCAGCAGTTCAGCACTAGCTGGCAATGAGCAGTTCTTC. The chain carries TRBV12-3 or TRBV12-4 and TRBJ2-1, with D perhaps matching TRBD2 (6 bases). This CDR3 has 14 residues. V was cut by 4 bases and J by 6 bases, with 13 bases left in between.

At least ten counts were recorded for this clonotype. This chain links TRBV6-1 with TRBJ2-7; perhaps TRBD1 as D (5 bases). The V gene's germline CDR1 is MNHNS and CDR2 SASEGT. The CDR3 loop spans 15 amino acids. V was shortened by 0 bases and J by 2 bases, with 11 bases between the two germline ends. The CDR3, as DNA: TGTGCCAGCAGTGAAGCGTGGACAACCCCCTACGAGCAGTACTTC. Its protein is CASSEAWTTPYEQYF.

The V and J genes are TRBV10-3 and TRBJ2-3, with D unclear. This CDR3 region has 16 residues. Trimming stripped 3 bases from V and 4 bases from J, with 17 bases between. Germline lookup yields CDR1 ENHRY and CDR2 SYGVKD. CDR3 in amino acids: CAISDAAIQLADTQYF. The CDR3 bases are TGTGCCATCAGTGACGCGGCCATTCAACTGGCAGATACGCAGTATTTT.

Regarding this clonotype: One end of the junction fails to match germline, which may point to a read error. V usage is TRBV6-2 or TRBV6-3 and J usage is TRBJ1-5; maybe TRBD1 (5 bases). CDR3 size: 15 residues. From germline, CDR1 is MNHEY and CDR2 SVGEGT. In nucleotides, the CDR3 is TGTGCCAGCAGATACTCGACAGACAGCAATCAGCCCCAGCATTTT. Its translation is CASRYSTDSNQPQHF.

The chain carries TRBV24-1 and TRBJ2-1; tentatively, D is TRBD1 or TRBD2 (5 bases each). The CDR3 spans 14 residues. Germline V CDR1 and CDR2: KGHDR, SFDVKD. The ends were cut back, 12 bases at V and 2 bases at J, with 16 bases in the middle. The CDR3 DNA is TGTGCCGCCTCAGAGGGGCCACCCTACAATGAGCAGTTCTTC. This translates into CAASEGPPYNEQFF.

The genes are TRBV7-6 and TRBJ2-3, with TRBD1 matching over 7 bases. Germline-derived CDR1 and CDR2 are SGHVS and FNYEAQ. Trimming at V came to 4 bases and at J to 2 bases, leaving 6 bases not matched to a gene. This CDR3 contains 15 residues. The CDR3, as DNA: TGTGCCAGCAGCTCCGGGACAGACAACACAGATACGCAGTATTTT. It encodes CASSSGTDNTDTQYF.

This clonotype was seen many times. This chain connects TRBV12-3 or TRBV12-4 to TRBJ1-4, with D unclear. V was clipped by 6 bases and J by 6 bases, with 17 bases between them. This CDR3 is built from 15 residues. CDR3 nucleotides: TGTGCCAGCAGACATCGAGGGCGGCGTGATGAAAAACTGTTTTTT. This codes for CASRHRGRRDEKLFF.

This sequence joins TRBV4-1 and TRBJ2-7; D gene uncertain. V lost 1 base, J lost 3 bases, and 13 bases lay in between. Germline values: CDR1 MGHRA, CDR2 YSYEKL. This CDR3 spans 15 amino acids. The DNA for the CDR3 is TGCGCCAGCAGCCAAGGACACTTCGCTGGCTACGAGCAGTACTTC. Residues: CASSQGHFAGYEQYF.

This clonotype was picked up a small number of times. The chain joins TRBV6-5 to TRBJ1-2, with D tentatively TRBD1 (6 bases). CDR1 is MNHEY, CDR2 SVGAGI, per germline. Trimming shortened V by 6 bases and J by 2 bases, and 16 bases separated the two germline ends. The CDR3 runs to 15 residues. CDR3 sequence (DNA): TGTGCCAGCAGGCCCACAGGGTTCTCCAACTATGGCTACACCTTC. It translates to CASRPTGFSNYGYTF.

The genes are TRBV5-3 and TRBJ1-5; maybe TRBD1 (5 bases). TRBV5-3 is classed as an ORF, of uncertain function. The CDR3 consists of 17 residues. Trimming removed 3 bases from V and 0 bases from J, with 16 bases in between. CDR3 loop: CARSSQGRDGSNQPQHF. The CDR3 DNA follows: TGTGCCAGAAGCTCCCAGGGCCGGGACGGTAGCAATCAGCCCCAGCATTTT.

This clonotype has only a few counts. J is TRBJ2-6 and V is TRBV13; D gene unclear. The CDR3 is made up of 15 amino acids. Germline-derived CDR1 and CDR2 are PRHDT and FYEKMQ (reference sequence). V lost 2 bases, J lost 0 bases, and 5 bases lay in between. CDR3 sequence: CASSLRNSGANVLTF. The CDR3 bases are TGTGCCAGCAGCTTACGCAACTCTGGGGCCAACGTCCTGACTTTC. The full variable domain, its missing parts supplied by reference TRBV13 and TRBJ2-6, is AAGVIQSPRHLIKEKRETATLKCYPIPRHDTVYWYQQGPGQDPQFLISFYEKMQSDKGSIPDRFSAQQFSDYHSELNMSSLELGDSALYFCASSLRNSGANVLTFGAGSRLTVL.

The rearrangement uses TRBV6-1 and TRBJ2-7; D gene uncertain. Germline CDR1 MNHNS, CDR2 SASEGT. V lost 0 bases to trimming and J lost 2 bases, with 8 bases between them. CDR3 size: 14 residues. In DNA, the CDR3 is TGTGCCAGCAGTGAAGCGGGCAGACCCTACGAGCAGTACTTC. This sequence encodes CASSEAGRPYEQYF.

This clonotype was detected ten times or more. V gene TRBV20-1 combines with J gene TRBJ2-3, with 15 bases matching TRBD2. The V and J ends lost 3 bases and 2 bases, in that order; junction bases with no gene match: 6. From germline, CDR1 is DFQATT and CDR2 SNEGSKA (reference sequence). The CDR3 loop spans 17 amino acids. The CDR3 DNA is TGCAGTGCTAGCGGACTAGCGGGGGGGTATAACACAGATACGCAGTATTTT. Protein product: CSASGLAGGYNTDTQYF.

Note on this clonotype: A much more abundant neighbour one base away suggests this may be a read error. The chain couples TRBV6-5 to TRBJ2-5, with 8 bases identical to TRBD1. Germline V gives CDR1 MNHEY, CDR2 SVGAGI. This CDR3 contains 15 residues. CDR3 loop: CASSYGGQVQEIQYF. The CDR3 region has the DNA TGTGCCAGCAGTTACGGGGGACAGGTGCAAGAGATCCAGTACTTC.

This clonotype was recorded many times. The CDR3 DNA reads as TGTGCCAGCAGTTTCCCAAGCTCTGGAAACACCATATATTTT. Translating it yields CASSFPSSGNTIYF. This chain uses TRBV12-3 or TRBV12-4 with TRBJ1-3; D is uncertain. This CDR3 comprises 14 residues. V lost 3 bases and J 0 bases, leaving 6 bases between the germline ends.

The sample holds many counts of this clonotype. V and J are TRBV7-2 and TRBJ2-7, with 8 bases fitting TRBD2. The CDR3 runs 16 residues. Germline lookup yields CDR1 SGHTA and CDR2 FQGNSA. The junction had 12 bases not matched to a gene; V was cut back by 5 bases and J by 3 bases. The CDR3 nucleotides are TGTGCCAGCAGCCCCAGCATGGCTAGCGGGTTCTACGAGCAGTACTTC. Its protein is CASSPSMASGFYEQYF.

The chain combines TRBV4-3 with TRBJ2-1; D remains ambiguous. There are 13 residues in the CDR3. The germline V gene encodes CDR1 LGHNA and CDR2 YSLEER. Between the trimmed V and J ends, which lost 0 bases and 7 bases, there was a span of 7 bases. The CDR3 spells CASSQDRKNEQFF. The CDR3 DNA follows: TGCGCCAGCAGCCAAGATCGTAAGAATGAGCAGTTCTTC.

The chain uses TRBV7-9 and TRBJ2-1; TRBD1 might be the D (5 bases). The V end was cut by 7 bases, the J end by 5 bases, with 12 bases between. The CDR3 length is 13 residues. Germline CDR1 is SEHNR and CDR2 is FQNEAQ (reference sequence). The CDR3 sequence: CASTAGSHNEQFF. CDR3 DNA sequence: TGTGCCAGCACAGCAGGGTCCCACAATGAGCAGTTCTTC.

V is TRBV15 and J is TRBJ2-3; TRBD2 matches 10 bases. The germline V gene encodes CDR1 LNHNV and CDR2 YYDKDF (reference sequence). V lost 1 base, J lost 0 bases, and 13 bases stayed unmatched. The CDR3 runs 20 residues. The CDR3 DNA reads TGTGCCACCAGCAGAGTCCCGAGTAGCGGGGGGAGAACTAGCACAGATACGCAGTATTTT. Protein: CATSRVPSSGGRTSTDTQYF.

The gene calls are TRBV7-9 and TRBJ2-2, with D perhaps given as TRBD1 or TRBD2 (5 bases each). V lost 4 bases and J 2 bases, leaving 14 bases between the germline ends. Germline-derived CDR1 and CDR2 are SEHNR and FQNEAQ (reference sequence). This CDR3 spans 16 amino acids. The DNA of the CDR3 is TGTGCCAGCAGCTCACTCGGGGCTAGAAACACCGGGGAGCTGTTTTTT. This gives the protein CASSSLGARNTGELFF.

The chain uses TRBV30 and TRBJ2-7, with a weak D call TRBD1 (7 bases). CDR1 is GTSNPN, CDR2 SVGIG, per germline (reference sequence). V dropped 2 bases and J dropped 5 bases, with 19 bases sitting between them. The length of the CDR3 is 15 residues. The DNA for the CDR3 is TGTGCCTGGAGTCGGGAGACAGGGCCCTACCACGAGCAGTACTTC. Amino acid sequence: CAWSRETGPYHEQYF.

V usage is TRBV28 and J usage is TRBJ2-2; D gene ambiguous. This CDR3 is 13 amino acids long. Germline V gene sequence: CDR1 MDHEN, CDR2 SYDVKM. V was cut by 5 bases and J by 1 base, with 5 bases left in between. As DNA, the CDR3 is TGTGCCAGCAGTACCAAGAACACCGGGGAGCTGTTTTTT. Its protein product is CASSTKNTGELFF.

This clonotype was detected many times. The chain has TRBV27 and TRBJ2-3; 7 nucleotides match TRBD2. V shed 2 bases and J 3 bases; nucleotides not matched to a gene: 5. The V gene's germline CDR1 is MNHEY and CDR2 SMNVEV (reference sequence). CDR3 length equals 15 residues. CDR3 region: CASSLKGGSTDTQYF. CDR3 bases: TGTGCCAGCAGTTTAAAGGGCGGGAGTACAGATACGCAGTATTTT.

In regard to this clonotype: A much larger clone is a single base away; this may be a read error. The conserved phenylalanine or tryptophan normally closing the CDR3 is absent here, so this likely arose from a read error. The rearrangement uses TRBV24-1 and TRBJ2-1; D unresolved. The germline gives CDR1 KGHDR, CDR2 SFDVKD. The CDR3 sequence is 20 residues long. V shed 7 bases and J shed 0 bases, with 27 bases lying between them. The DNA for the CDR3 is TGTGCCACCAGCGCTCCCCCGGGTCCCGGGCACCCGTACTCCTACAATGAGCAGTTCTCC. Protein sequence: CATSAPPGPGHPYSYNEQFS.

This clonotype has a count of ten or more. This chain joins TRBV7-9 and TRBJ2-5; D possibly corresponds to TRBD2 (6 bases). Trimming stripped 11 bases from V and 4 bases from J, with 17 bases between. The CDR3 has 13 residues. Germline CDR1 reads SEHNR; CDR2 reads FQNEAQ (reference sequence). DNA of the CDR3: TGTGCCGGCCTCGAGGGGACTCGAGAGACCCAGTACTTC. Protein sequence: CAGLEGTRETQYF.

This clonotype was picked up many times. The chain has TRBV4-3 and TRBJ1-2; no clear D gene. The V end was cut by 0 bases, the J end by 4 bases, with 12 bases between. This CDR3 is built from 15 residues. Germline V gene lookup returns CDR1 LGHNA and CDR2 YSLEER. In DNA, the CDR3 is TGCGCCAGCAGCCAAGAGATAGGGCTCAGCTATGGCTACACCTTC. It yields the protein CASSQEIGLSYGYTF.

This clonotype has at least ten counts. The chain carries TRBV9 and TRBJ1-1, with unresolved D. The V end was cut by 2 bases, the J end by 1 base, with 6 bases between. Germline CDR1 and CDR2: SGDLS and YYNGEE. This CDR3 spans 13 amino acids. CDR3 sequence (DNA): TGTGCCAGCAGCGTGGTTTCGAACACTGAAGCTTTCTTT. Translating it yields CASSVVSNTEAFF.

This clonotype was seen at least ten times. The chain joins TRBV6-6 to TRBJ2-7; D is unclear. Germline-derived CDR1 and CDR2 are MNHNY and SVGAGI (reference sequence). This CDR3 has 14 amino acids. Trimming took off 2 bases at V and 4 bases at J, with 12 bases between the two ends. The DNA of the CDR3 is TGTGCCAGCAGTTACGACGATCAGATATACGAGCAGTACTTC. It is translated as CASSYDDQIYEQYF.

This clonotype came up many times. The rearrangement links TRBV11-2 to TRBJ2-2; 7 bases are a match to TRBD2. The trim removed 4 bases at V and 0 bases at J, leaving 8 bases unmatched. Germline-derived CDR1 and CDR2 are SGHAT and FQNNGV. The CDR3 sequence is 17 residues long. The CDR3: CASSYSGFRPNTGELFF. The CDR3 bases are TGTGCCAGCAGCTATAGCGGGTTTAGACCGAACACCGGGGAGCTGTTTTTT.

A note on this clonotype: At one end the junction does not follow the germline gene, possibly because of a read error. The chain combines TRBV19 with TRBJ2-5, with TRBD2 identical over 11 bases. Germline loops: CDR1 LNHDA, CDR2 SQIVND (reference sequence). The CDR3 totals 15 residues. The CDR3 protein is CAGSNQTSGNETQYF. CDR3 in DNA: TGTGCCGGTAGTAACCAGACTAGCGGGAACGAGACCCAGTACTTC.